Sequencing of this TCR beta chain was carried out in a study of blood T cells in healthy people across ages. General study results and limits: Strong correlation linked observed beta diversity and percent naive T cells. A roughly linear fall in TCR beta diversity per million T cells was seen with increasing age.

On this clonotype itself: Its specificity is not known.

The CDR3 runs 17 residues. V was pared by 5 bases and J by 3 bases, with 9 bases of the junction left unmatched. CDR1 and CDR2 (germline): MDHEN, SYDVKM. A sample-barcoded 5' primer and a J-beta primer mix were used in a second PCR of about 7 to 11 cycles. TCRdb ran MiXCR on the 5' RACE reads and lists one entry per CDR3 protein. There are over 950,000 distinct CDR3 sequences in the sample; roughly half occur only once, and 20% to 25% lies in the top ten. Material: blood. The genes are TRBV28 and TRBJ2-2; 10 positions agree with TRBD1. The TCR comes from a woman aged 60-75 years in good health. The DNA of the CDR3 is TGTGCCAGCAGTCCTTATGGACAGGGGGTCGACACCGGGGAGCTGTTTTTT. It specifies CASSPYGQGVDTGELFF.